The 10 T cell receptor beta chains below were found in one sample sequenced in a study of a mutant IDH1 vaccine in newly diagnosed glioma. For these TCRs, the target antigens are not known. The time point denotes: week 5, during vaccination. A single vaccine dose contained 300 ug of mutant IDH1 20-mer peptide, and topical imiquimod was used with it. Sequenced by immunoSEQ multiplex PCR; TCRdb stores in-frame clones only, minus some. Of approximately 50,000 clones detected, over 75% appear once; the ten largest clones hold 5.2%. Sample: PBMCs, taken from a glioma patient whose treatment included an IDH1 peptide vaccine. These receptors all come from a man between 45 and 60 years old with glioma.

This chain uses TRBV27 with TRBJ2-7; D tentatively reads TRBD1 or TRBD2 (5 bases each). Germline loops: CDR1 MNHEY, CDR2 SMNVEV (reference sequence). V lost 2 bases and J 6 bases, leaving 14 bases between the germline ends. This CDR3 region has 14 residues. Here the CDR3 reads CASSLGTALSEQYF. The CDR3 DNA sequence: TGTGCCAGCAGTTTAGGGACGGCTCTCAGCGAGCAGTACTTC.

The chain has TRBV6-5 and TRBJ2-1, with D tentatively TRBD1 (6 bases). The germline V gene encodes CDR1 MNHEY and CDR2 SVGAGI. Trimming took 6 bases from V and 1 from J, leaving 13 bases between them. This CDR3 has 15 amino acids. The CDR3 protein is CASSYTGISYNEQFF. CDR3 nucleotide sequence: TGTGCCAGCAGCTACACAGGGATTTCCTACAATGAGCAGTTCTTC.

This clone was detected only a few times. The chain links TRBV18 to TRBJ2-3; possible D gene TRBD1, 6 bases. Trimming took 4 bases from V and 5 from J, leaving 10 bases between them. The germline gives CDR1 KGHSH, CDR2 LQKENI. The CDR3 has 13 amino acids. DNA of the CDR3: TGTGCCAGCTCACGGGCAGGGGAAGATACGCAGTATTTT. Its protein product is CASSRAGEDTQYF.

This clone appeared a single time. The V gene is TRBV10-3, the J gene TRBJ2-7; 12 bases are shared with TRBD2. The CDR3 covers 17 residues. In germline, CDR1 is ENHRY, CDR2 SYGVKD. V dropped 6 bases and J dropped 0; count of bases not matched to a gene: 9. The CDR3 here is CAIRGLAGSASSYEQYF. CDR3 nucleotide sequence: TGTGCCATCAGGGGACTAGCGGGTTCCGCGAGCTCCTACGAGCAGTACTTC.

This chain links TRBV7-9 with TRBJ1-2; a possible D gene is TRBD1 (6 bases). CDR3 size: 12 residues. Germline loops: CDR1 SEHNR, CDR2 FQNEAQ (reference sequence). V lost 1 base and J 13 bases, leaving 13 bases between the germline ends. The CDR3 loop reads CASSLEGGSCTF. CDR3 bases: TGTGCCAGCAGCTTAGAGGGGGGTTCGTGCACCTTC.

The V call is TRBV2, the J call TRBJ2-3; the match to TRBD2 covers 9 bases. This CDR3 has 15 residues. Germline-derived CDR1 and CDR2 are SNHLY and FYNNEI. Trimming removed 4 bases from V and 0 bases from J; junction bases left unmatched: 2. CDR3 coding DNA: TGTGCCAGCAGTGGGCTAGCGGGGAGCACAGATACGCAGTATTTT. Translated, it gives CASSGLAGSTDTQYF.

The chain joins TRBV7-9 to TRBJ2-2, with a tentative D call TRBD1 (8 bases). V was shortened by 3 bases and J by 2 bases, with 16 bases between the two germline ends. CDR3 size: 17 residues. The germline CDR1 and CDR2 sequences are SEHNR and FQNEAQ (reference sequence). CDR3 residues: CASSFGGGTGNTGELFF. The CDR3 nucleotides are TGTGCCAGCAGCTTTGGGGGGGGGACAGGCAACACCGGGGAGCTGTTTTTT.

The V call is TRBV9, the J call TRBJ2-7, with D unresolved. V gave up 0 bases and J gave up 0 bases, with 25 bases separating them. The V gene's germline CDR1 is SGDLS and CDR2 YYNGEE. The length of the CDR3 is 20 residues. DNA for the CDR3: TGTGCCAGCAGCGTAGAGGCCAGGCGCCCTTCCTCCTTTAGCTCCTACGAGCAGTACTTC. Its translation is CASSVEARRPSSFSSYEQYF.

The rearrangement links TRBV9 to TRBJ2-5, with a weak D call TRBD2 (6 bases). The CDR3 totals 14 residues. Germline CDR1 and CDR2: SGDLS and YYNGEE. The germline V and J ends were trimmed by 3 bases and 5 bases, with 14 bases remaining between them. DNA of the CDR3: TGTGCCAGCAGCGCGAGACGGGCGGGGGAGACCCAGTACTTC. It specifies CASSARRAGETQYF. Combining the CDR3 with reference TRBV9 and TRBJ2-5 gives the whole variable domain DSGVTQTPKHLITATGQRVTLRCSPRSGDLSVYWYQQSLDQGLQFLIQYYNGEERAKGNILERFSAQQFPDLHSELNLSSLELGDSALYFCASSARRAGETQYFGPGTRLLVL.

The chain uses TRBV4-3 and TRBJ2-1, with TRBD2 matching 11 bases. J lost 3 bases, V lost 4 bases, and 2 bases had no gene match. The CDR3 is 15 residues long. Germline V gives CDR1 LGHNA, CDR2 YSLEER. The CDR3 nucleotides are TGCGCCAGCAGCCCAACTAGCGGGGGCTACAATGAGCAGTTCTTC. This gives the protein CASSPTSGGYNEQFF.